The source of this TCR beta chain is a study of T cells in Graves' hyperthyroidism and ophthalmopathy. From RNA transcripts, TCR beta CDR3 regions were amplified. HTBI primers were employed in a first-round RT-PCR of the TCR CDR3. TCRdb independently ran MiXCR on the multiplex PCR reads; one entry per CDR3 protein. In the table there are hundreds of thousands of distinct CDR3 sequences, approximately 14% of which are singletons. CDR3 length: 17 residues. Trimming took 3 bases from V and 0 from J; bases not matched to a gene: 8. Germline CDR1 is SGHDN and CDR2 is FVKESK. The source is a woman younger than 45 with Graves' hyperthyroidism. The sample was blood. The chain joins TRBV14 to TRBJ2-1; 7 bases fit TRBD1. The CDR3 bases are TGTGCCAGCAGCCATCTACAGGGGATCGGCTCCTACAATGAGCAGTTCTTC. This sequence encodes CASSHLQGIGSYNEQFF.